This entry concerns a single T cell receptor beta chain. These data belong to a study of blood T cell repertoires in COVID-19. Whole-study context: Sites in the United States, Italy and Spain provided acute and convalescent COVID-19 samples. PBMCs, B-cell-depleted T cells, or T cells provided the cDNA or gDNA that made up the material.

From germline, CDR1 is MGHRA and CDR2 YSYEKL. V dropped 1 base and J dropped 4 bases, with 7 bases sitting between them. The CDR3 spans 14 residues. The authors' processing: Researchers report that nucleated cell counts were estimated from reference gene primer amplification. Sequencing was performed with immunoSEQ multiplex PCR; in TCRdb, only in-frame clones are kept and a portion is missing. The D gene and trimming were derived from the DNA, and the V and J assignments and clone size from that table. The sample has around 170,000 clones; 80% to 90% are singletons. This sequence originates from a man in his 60s with acute or convalescent COVID-19. This chain uses TRBV4-1 with TRBJ2-2; D is uncertain. Sequenced material: peripheral blood. CDR3: CASSQVYPTGELFF. The CDR3 nucleotides are TGCGCCAGCAGCCAAGTATATCCCACCGGGGAGCTGTTTTTT.